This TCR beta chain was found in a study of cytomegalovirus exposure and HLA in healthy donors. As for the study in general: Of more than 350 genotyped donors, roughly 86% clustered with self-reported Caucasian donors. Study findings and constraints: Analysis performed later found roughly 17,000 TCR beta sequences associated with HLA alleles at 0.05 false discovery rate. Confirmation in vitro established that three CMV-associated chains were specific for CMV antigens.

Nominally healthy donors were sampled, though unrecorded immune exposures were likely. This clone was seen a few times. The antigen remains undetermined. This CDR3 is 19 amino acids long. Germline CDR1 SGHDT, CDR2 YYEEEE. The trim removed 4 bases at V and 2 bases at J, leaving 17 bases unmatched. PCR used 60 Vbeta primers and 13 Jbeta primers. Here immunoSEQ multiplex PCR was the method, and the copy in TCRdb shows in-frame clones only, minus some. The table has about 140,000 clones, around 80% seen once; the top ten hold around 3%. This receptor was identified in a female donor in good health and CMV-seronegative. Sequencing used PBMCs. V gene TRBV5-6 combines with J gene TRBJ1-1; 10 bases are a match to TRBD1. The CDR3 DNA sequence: TGTGCCAGCAGCCAGGACAGGGGGTCCTCAAAAACAAGAAACACTGAAGCTTTCTTT. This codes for CASSQDRGSSKTRNTEAFF.